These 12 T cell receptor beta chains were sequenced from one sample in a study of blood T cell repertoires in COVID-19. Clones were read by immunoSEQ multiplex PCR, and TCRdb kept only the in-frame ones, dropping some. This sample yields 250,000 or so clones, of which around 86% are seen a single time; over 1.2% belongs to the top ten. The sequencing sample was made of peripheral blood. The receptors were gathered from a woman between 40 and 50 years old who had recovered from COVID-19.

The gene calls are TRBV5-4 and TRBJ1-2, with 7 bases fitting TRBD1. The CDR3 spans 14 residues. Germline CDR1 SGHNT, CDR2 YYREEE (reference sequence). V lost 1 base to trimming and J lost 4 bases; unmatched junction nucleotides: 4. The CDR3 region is CASSLTTGPYGYTF. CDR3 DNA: TGTGCCAGCAGCTTGACGACAGGGCCCTATGGCTACACCTTC. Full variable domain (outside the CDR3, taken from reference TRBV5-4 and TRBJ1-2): ETGVTQSPTHLIKTRGQQVTLRCSSQSGHNTVSWYQQALGQGPQFIFQYYREEENGRGNFPPRFSGLQFPNYSSELNVNALELDDSALYLCASSLTTGPYGYTFGSGTRLTVV.

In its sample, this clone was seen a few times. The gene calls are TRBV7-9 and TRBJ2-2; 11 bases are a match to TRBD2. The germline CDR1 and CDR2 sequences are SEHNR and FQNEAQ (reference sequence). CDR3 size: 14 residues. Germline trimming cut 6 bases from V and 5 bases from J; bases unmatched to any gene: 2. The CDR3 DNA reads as TGTGCCAGCAGGCTAGCGGGGGGAACCGGGGAGCTGTTTTTT. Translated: CASRLAGGTGELFF.

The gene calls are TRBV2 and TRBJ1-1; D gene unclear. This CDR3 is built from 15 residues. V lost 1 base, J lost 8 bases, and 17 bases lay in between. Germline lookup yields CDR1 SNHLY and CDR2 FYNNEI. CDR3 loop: CASSEVGLAYIEAFF. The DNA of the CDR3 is TGTGCCAGCAGTGAAGTGGGCCTGGCGTACATCGAAGCTTTCTTT.

The CDR3: CASSLISAGELFF. The CDR3 nucleotides are TGTGCCAGCAGCTTAATCAGTGCCGGGGAGCTGTTTTTT. The rearrangement uses TRBV11-2 and TRBJ2-2; D remains unclear. Germline CDR1 SGHAT, CDR2 FQNNGV. CDR3 length: 13 amino acids. The V gene lost 2 bases and the J gene lost 6 bases, with 7 bases spanning the gap.

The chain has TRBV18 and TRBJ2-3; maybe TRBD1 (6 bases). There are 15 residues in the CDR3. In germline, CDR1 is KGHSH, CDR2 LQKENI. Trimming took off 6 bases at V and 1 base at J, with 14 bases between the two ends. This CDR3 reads CASSPFGGRTDTQYF. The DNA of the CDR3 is TGTGCCAGCTCTCCTTTTGGGGGCCGCACAGATACGCAGTATTTT.

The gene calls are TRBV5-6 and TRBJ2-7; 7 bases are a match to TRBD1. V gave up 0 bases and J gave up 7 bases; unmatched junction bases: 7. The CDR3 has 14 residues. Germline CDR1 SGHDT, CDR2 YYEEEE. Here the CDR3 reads CASSLAGTASEQYF. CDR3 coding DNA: TGTGCCAGCAGCTTGGCCGGGACAGCCAGTGAGCAGTACTTC. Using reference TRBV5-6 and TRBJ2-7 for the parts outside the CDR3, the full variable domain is DAGVTQSPTHLIKTRGQQVTLRCSPKSGHDTVSWYQQALGQGPQFIFQYYEEEERQRGNFPDRFSGHQFPNYSSELNVNALLLGDSALYLCASSLAGTASEQYFGPGTRLTVT.

The CDR3 DNA reads as TGTGCCAGCAGCCAGGGCATGACTAGCGGGGGTTACAATGAGCAGTTCTTC. Residues: CASSQGMTSGGYNEQFF. This chain joins TRBV3-1 (or the pseudogene TRBV3-2) and TRBJ2-1; 12 bases line up with TRBD2. The CDR3 runs 17 residues. V trimming: 3 bases; J trimming: 4 bases; junction bases outside the gene matches: 7. Germline V CDR1 and CDR2: LGHDT, YNNKEL (reference sequence).

CDR3 in amino acids: CASSFRQGGLTNTDTQYF. The CDR3 DNA sequence: TGTGCCAGCAGCTTCCGACAAGGAGGCTTAACCAACACAGATACGCAGTATTTT. The chain carries TRBV11-2 and TRBJ2-3, with D possibly being TRBD2 (5 bases). Germline V gene lookup returns CDR1 SGHAT and CDR2 FQNNGV. The CDR3 runs 18 residues. V lost 3 bases, J lost 2 bases, and 21 bases lay in between.

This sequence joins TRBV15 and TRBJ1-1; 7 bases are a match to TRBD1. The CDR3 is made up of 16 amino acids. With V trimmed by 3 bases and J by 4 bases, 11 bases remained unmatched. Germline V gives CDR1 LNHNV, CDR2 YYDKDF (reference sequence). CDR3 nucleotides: TGTGCCACCAGCAGCTGGCGAGGGGGCGGGATCACTGAAGCTTTCTTT. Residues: CATSSWRGGGITEAFF.

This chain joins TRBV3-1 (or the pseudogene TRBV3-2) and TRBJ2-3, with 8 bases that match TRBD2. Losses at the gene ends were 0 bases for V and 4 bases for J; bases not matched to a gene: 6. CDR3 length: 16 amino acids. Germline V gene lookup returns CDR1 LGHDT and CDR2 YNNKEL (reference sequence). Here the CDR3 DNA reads TGTGCCAGCAGCCAAGATCCCAGCGGGGGATCAGATACGCAGTATTTT. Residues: CASSQDPSGGSDTQYF.

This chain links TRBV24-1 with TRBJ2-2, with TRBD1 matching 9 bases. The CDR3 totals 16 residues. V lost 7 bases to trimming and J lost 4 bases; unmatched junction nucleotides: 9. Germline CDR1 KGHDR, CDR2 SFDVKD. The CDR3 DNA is TGTGCCACCAGCCCCGGACAGGGGAGGAGCACCGGGGAGCTGTTTTTT. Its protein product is CATSPGQGRSTGELFF.

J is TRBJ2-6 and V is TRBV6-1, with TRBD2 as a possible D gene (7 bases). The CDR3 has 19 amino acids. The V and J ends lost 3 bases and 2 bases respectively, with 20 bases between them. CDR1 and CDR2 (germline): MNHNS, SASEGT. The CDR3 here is CASSERGGLNTAGANVLTF. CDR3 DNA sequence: TGTGCCAGCAGTGAGCGAGGGGGACTAAATACTGCTGGGGCCAACGTCCTGACTTTC.